The clone carrying this TCR beta chain was found many times. The record originates from a study of T cells in Graves' hyperthyroidism and ophthalmopathy. TCR beta CDR3 regions were amplified from RNA. Primed by the HTBI set, a first-round RT-PCR was run on the TCR CDR3. TCRdb independently ran MiXCR on the multiplex PCR reads; one entry per CDR3 protein. The table shows about 420,000 distinct CDR3 sequences, with roughly 13% occurring only once. Graves' hyperthyroidism was deemed stable absent ophthalmopathy progression within 18 months. Together with thyroid ultrasound, orbital computed tomography, serum thyroxine and TRAb, clinical symptoms were used for diagnoses. The sequence was obtained from a woman under 30 with Graves' hyperthyroidism. The material sequenced was blood.

The CDR3 loop reads CSVEGDRAEAFF. The CDR3 coding sequence is TGCAGCGTTGAAGGAGACAGGGCTGAAGCTTTCTTT. The chain recombines TRBV29-1 with TRBJ1-1; 7 nucleotides agree with TRBD1. CDR3 length equals 12 residues. Germline trimming cut 1 base from V and 6 bases from J; bases unmatched to any gene: 2. The germline V gene encodes CDR1 SQVTM and CDR2 ANQGSEA.